This T cell receptor (beta chain) was sequenced during a study of CD8 T cells in Susac syndrome. V lost 4 bases to trimming and J lost 1 base; unmatched junction nucleotides: 7. Per the germline V gene, CDR1 is SGHNT and CDR2 is YYREEE (reference sequence). The CDR3 totals 16 residues. RNA was extracted with the RNeasy kit, and a quantity of about 0.45 to 1 ug was reverse transcribed using random hexamers. TCRdb recomputed calls from the immunoSEQ multiplex PCR reads with MiXCR, one row per CDR3 protein. The sample records nearly 110,000 distinct CDR3 sequences, approximately 94% being singletons. General observations from the study: Total CD8+ repertoires held 15 to 20 Susac-specific public clones, while CD8+ TEMRA repertoires held roughly five.

This clonotype is a singleton in its sample. Its antigen is not identified. From blood CD8+ and CD4+ T cells, TCR beta sequences were generated. The gene calls are TRBV5-4 and TRBJ2-1; 8 bases agree with TRBD1. The sequence derives from a human donor with Susac syndrome. Source material: CD8+ T cells from PBMCs. The CDR3 nucleotides read TGTGCCAGCAGCGGAGGACAGGGCCGATCCTACAATGAGCAGTTCTTC. It specifies CASSGGQGRSYNEQFF.